These 28 T cell receptor beta chains came from one sample sequenced in a study of blood T cells in healthy people across ages. Together with a sample-barcoded 5' primer, a J-beta primer mix was included in a second PCR lasting about 6 to 11 cycles. TCRdb reprocessed the 5' RACE reads with MiXCR, giving one entry per CDR3 protein. The data show about 1.8 million distinct CDR3 sequences, with around 50% seen just once and over 2% held by the top ten. Sequenced: blood. The receptors come from a middle-aged woman in good health.

CDR3 in amino acids: CASSQASGGYEQFF. Written as DNA, the CDR3 is TGTGCCAGTAGTCAGGCTAGCGGGGGGTACGAGCAGTTCTTC. The chain combines TRBV19 with TRBJ2-1; 11 bases match TRBD2. Trimming at V came to 5 bases and at J to 10 bases, leaving 7 bases not matched to a gene. The CDR3 is made up of 14 amino acids. Germline V gene lookup returns CDR1 LNHDA and CDR2 SQIVND (reference sequence).

V gene TRBV29-1 combines with J gene TRBJ2-7; no firm D call. Germline lookup yields CDR1 SQVTM and CDR2 ANQGSEA. Trimming took 6 bases from V and 0 from J, leaving 15 bases between them. The CDR3 is 14 amino acids. This CDR3 reads CSVRGRRHSYEQYF. The CDR3 region has the DNA TGCAGCGTCAGAGGCAGGCGTCACTCCTACGAGCAGTACTTC.

This clonotype has more than one count but fewer than ten. This chain links TRBV4-2 with TRBJ2-7; possible D gene TRBD1, 5 bases. Trimming stripped 2 bases from V and 0 bases from J, with 11 bases between. The CDR3 loop spans 15 amino acids. In germline, CDR1 is LGHNA, CDR2 YNFKEQ. The CDR3 DNA reads as TGTGCCAGCAGCCAAATGGGGCAGGACTCCTACGAGCAGTACTTC. As protein: CASSQMGQDSYEQYF.

CDR3 sequence (DNA): TGTGCCAGCAGTTCGATAACCCTAGCAGTGAGTTGGTCCTACAATGAGCAGTACTTC. Translated, it gives CASSSITLAVSWSYNEQYF. V is TRBV28 and J is TRBJ2-1, with a weak D call TRBD2 (5 bases). TRBJ2-7 matches the DNA end more closely, so the J call is doubtful. CDR3 size: 19 residues. The germline CDR1 and CDR2 sequences are MDHEN and SYDVKM.

This clonotype was picked up one time. The rearrangement links TRBV3-2 to TRBJ2-7. TRBV3-2 is an annotated pseudogene. This CDR3 contains 11 residues. The CDR3 DNA reads TGTGCCAGCAGACGAACCAATGAGCAGTACTTC. Protein sequence: CASRRTNEQYF.

This clonotype showed up just once. V usage is TRBV6-6 and J usage is TRBJ1-2; D possibly corresponds to TRBD1 (6 bases). V lost 7 bases, J lost 7 bases, and 22 bases lay in between. The CDR3 runs 15 residues. The germline V gene encodes CDR1 MNHNY and CDR2 SVGAGI (reference sequence). The CDR3 here is CASTRTQTGRGGYTF. Here the CDR3 DNA reads TGTGCCAGCACCCGCACCCAGACAGGCAGGGGTGGCTACACCTTC.

This clonotype was detected only once. With a much larger clone just one base away, this may be a read error. This sequence joins TRBV20-1 and TRBJ1-2; D not certain. Germline CDR1 reads DFQATT; CDR2 reads SNEGSKA (reference sequence). The germline V and J ends were trimmed by 0 bases and 2 bases, with 4 bases remaining between them. CDR3 length: 12 residues. This CDR3 is CSAREHNYGYTF. The CDR3 nucleotides are TGCAGTGCTAGAGAGCACAACTATGGCTACACCTTC.

This clonotype was counted between two and nine times. The chain couples TRBV20-1 to TRBJ2-3, with D perhaps TRBD2 (5 bases). Trimming left V 3 bases short and J 6 bases short, with 13 bases between. CDR3 length equals 13 residues. Germline CDR1 is DFQATT and CDR2 is SNEGSKA (reference sequence). The CDR3 is CSASKSGGDTQYF. For the CDR3, the DNA is TGCAGTGCTAGTAAGTCCGGAGGTGATACGCAGTATTTT.

The chain carries TRBV13 and TRBJ2-4; D not certain. TRBJ2-7 explains the end of the DNA better; the J call may be wrong. CDR1 and CDR2 from the germline V gene are PRHDT and FYEKMQ (reference sequence). CDR3 length equals 16 residues. Here the CDR3 DNA reads TGTGCCAGCAGCGCCAGACCAGGCGTCCTGATTGACGAGCAGTACTTC. As protein: CASSARPGVLIDEQYF.

The sample holds a few counts of this clonotype. The chain recombines TRBV6-5 with TRBJ2-5; 8 nucleotides line up with TRBD1. V lost 6 bases and J lost 4; bases outside the gene matches: 7. Per the germline V gene, CDR1 is MNHEY and CDR2 is SVGAGI. The CDR3 covers 14 residues. The CDR3 DNA reads TGTGCCAGCAGCTCCGACAGGGGACCAGAGACCCAGTACTTC. Its translation: CASSSDRGPETQYF.

This rearrangement joins TRBV20-1 to TRBJ2-4; no firm D call. Germline values: CDR1 DFQATT, CDR2 SNEGSKA (reference sequence). The CDR3 loop spans 11 amino acids. V lost 4 bases to trimming and J lost 10 bases, with 11 bases between them. The chain's CDR3 is CSAMGGIIQYF. CDR3 DNA sequence: TGCAGTGCTATGGGTGGGATAATTCAGTACTTC.

The genes are TRBV6-1 and TRBJ2-5; 9 bases map to TRBD2. Per the germline V gene, CDR1 is MNHNS and CDR2 is SASEGT. This CDR3 is built from 17 residues. Trimming cost V 6 bases and J 2 bases; bases outside gene matches: 13. CDR3 coding DNA: TGTGCCAGCAGCAGACAGGCCGCGGGGGGGTTACAAGAGACCCAGTACTTC. Its protein product is CASSRQAAGGLQETQYF.

For the CDR3, the DNA is TGCGCCAGCAGCCTATCTATACAGGGGGCGTCCCACAATGAGCAGTTCTTC. Protein sequence: CASSLSIQGASHNEQFF. This sequence joins TRBV5-1 and TRBJ2-1; 9 bases are a match to TRBD1. This CDR3 contains 17 residues. Per the germline V gene, CDR1 is SGHRS and CDR2 is YFSETQ. V shed 4 bases, J shed 5 bases, and the junction held 13 bases outside the gene matches.

V is TRBV5-1 and J is TRBJ1-2; 8 nucleotides align to TRBD1. Losses at the gene ends were 3 bases for V and 8 bases for J; bases not matched to a gene: 12. The length of the CDR3 is 15 residues. Germline V gene lookup returns CDR1 SGHRS and CDR2 YFSETQ. The CDR3 region has the DNA TGCGCCAGCAGCTACCAAGGACAGGGACGATACGGCTACACCTTC. It yields the protein CASSYQGQGRYGYTF.

The CDR3 nucleotides are TGTGCCAGCAGTTACGGGAAGACATTGTGGGGACAGGGAAGAGGGTCCAATGAGCAGTTCTTC. Amino acid sequence: CASSYGKTLWGQGRGSNEQFF. The rearrangement uses TRBV6-2 or TRBV6-3 and TRBJ2-1, with 9 bases identical to TRBD1. This CDR3 comprises 21 residues. The germline V gene encodes CDR1 MNHEY and CDR2 SVGEGT. The V segment lost 2 bases and the J segment 6 bases; nucleotides outside the gene matches: 23.

This rearrangement joins TRBV12-3 or TRBV12-4 to TRBJ2-1; no clear D. The CDR3 totals 13 residues. Trimming shortened V by 2 bases and J by 4 bases, and 6 bases separated the two germline ends. CDR3 in amino acids: CASSLPRYNEQFF. Here the CDR3 DNA reads TGTGCCAGCAGTTTACCCAGGTACAATGAGCAGTTCTTC.

V gene TRBV20-1 combines with J gene TRBJ1-2; 7 bases agree with TRBD1. Losses at the gene ends were 5 bases for V and 3 bases for J; bases not matched to a gene: 6. The germline V gene encodes CDR1 DFQATT and CDR2 SNEGSKA (reference sequence). The CDR3 has 13 amino acids. In DNA, the CDR3 is TGCAGTGCTGGGGGACAGTCTTACTATGGCTACACCTTC. Protein sequence: CSAGGQSYYGYTF.

This clonotype was counted only a few times. The rearrangement uses TRBV20-1 and TRBJ2-6; no clear D. CDR3 size: 13 residues. Trimming left V 3 bases short and J 4 bases short, with 7 bases between. Germline V gives CDR1 DFQATT, CDR2 SNEGSKA (reference sequence). CDR3 amino acids: CSASLSGANVLTF. The CDR3 nucleotides are TGCAGTGCTAGTCTATCAGGGGCCAACGTCCTGACTTTC.

The chain combines TRBV20-1 with TRBJ1-4; D possibly corresponds to TRBD1 (5 bases). Trimming cost V 3 bases and J 0 bases, with 14 bases left between them. Germline values: CDR1 DFQATT, CDR2 SNEGSKA (reference sequence). The CDR3 runs to 16 residues. CDR3 amino acids: CSASRPGFATNEKLFF. CDR3 nucleotides: TGCAGTGCTAGTCGTCCAGGGTTTGCAACTAATGAAAAACTGTTTTTT.

The V gene is TRBV12-3 or TRBV12-4, the J gene TRBJ2-5; 9 nucleotides align to TRBD2. This CDR3 comprises 16 residues. Unmatched junction bases numbered 6, after V lost 3 bases and J lost 1 base. CDR3: CASSFPQRGAQETQYF. CDR3 bases: TGTGCCAGCAGTTTCCCCCAGCGGGGGGCCCAAGAGACCCAGTACTTC.

In this sample, this clonotype turned up many times. The junction and the germline gene differ at one end; a read error may be behind it. The chain is built from TRBV5-1 and TRBJ2-1, with 9 bases that match TRBD2. Germline CDR1 is SGHRS and CDR2 is YFSETQ. The CDR3 is 13 amino acids. The CDR3 DNA sequence: TGTGCCAGCAGCTTAGCGGGGGAAGGTGAGCAGTTCTTC. It encodes CASSLAGEGEQFF. The full variable domain, in which reference TRBV5-1 and TRBJ2-1 provide the parts outside the CDR3, is KAGVTQTPRYLIKTRGQQVTLSCSPISGHRSVSWYQQTPGQGLQFLFEYFSETQRNKGNFPGRFSGRQFSNSRSEMNVSTLELGDSALYLCASSLAGEGEQFFGPGTRLTVL.

In its sample, this clonotype was seen many times. The chain uses TRBV6-5 and TRBJ2-5; 7 bases map to TRBD1. The V gene's germline CDR1 is MNHEY and CDR2 SVGAGI. V was pared by 4 bases and J by 1 base, with 6 bases of the junction left unmatched. This CDR3 is built from 15 residues. CDR3: CASSLTGLIQETQYF. For the CDR3, the DNA is TGTGCCAGCAGTTTGACAGGGCTGATCCAAGAGACCCAGTACTTC.

This clonotype occurred once. A read error may be the cause here, since a much bigger clone is one base away. The V gene is TRBV6-1, the J gene TRBJ2-5; TRBD1 aligns across 8 bases. This CDR3 has 14 residues. With V trimmed by 7 bases and J by 1 base, 5 bases remained unmatched. Looked up from germline, CDR1 is MNHNS and CDR2 is SASEGT. CDR3 bases: TGTGCCAGCAACCGGGACAGGAGCCAAGAGACCCAGTACTTC. The encoded protein is CASNRDRSQETQYF.

The J gene is TRBJ1-2, the V gene TRBV7-2; 9 bases align to TRBD1. In germline, CDR1 is SGHTA, CDR2 FQGNSA. V was pared by 7 bases and J by 12 bases, with 9 bases of the junction left unmatched. There are 12 residues in the CDR3. The chain's CDR3 is CASIHRQGGHTF. The CDR3 region has the DNA TGTGCCAGCATTCACCGACAGGGGGGTCACACCTTC. The complete variable domain, with remaining parts taken from reference TRBV7-2 and TRBJ1-2, reads GAGVSQSPSNKVTEKGKDVELRCDPISGHTALYWYRQSLGQGLEFLIYFQGNSAPDKSGLPSDRFSAERTGGSVSTLTIQRTQQEDSAVYLCASIHRQGGHTFGSGTRLTVV.

In this sample, this clonotype turned up a few times. This sequence joins TRBV12-3 or TRBV12-4 and TRBJ1-2; 8 bases map to TRBD1. CDR3 length: 16 amino acids. V lost 6 bases and J lost 4; bases outside the gene matches: 13. The CDR3 protein is CASSTSRQGAGYGYTF. In nucleotides, the CDR3 is TGTGCCAGCAGCACCTCGCGGCAGGGGGCGGGCTATGGCTACACCTTC.

This rearrangement joins TRBV9 to TRBJ2-1; 13 bases agree with TRBD2. The CDR3 runs to 16 residues. In germline, CDR1 is SGDLS, CDR2 YYNGEE. V was pared by 3 bases and J by 5 bases, with 5 bases of the junction left unmatched. The CDR3 coding sequence is TGTGCCAGCAGCGGCGCCGGGACTAGCGGGAACAATGAGCAGTTCTTC. Its protein is CASSGAGTSGNNEQFF.

The chain employs TRBV25-1 and TRBJ2-1; 9 bases line up with TRBD2. Germline trimming cut 4 bases from V and 11 bases from J; bases unmatched to any gene: 3. Germline V gene lookup returns CDR1 MGHDK and CDR2 SYGVNS. CDR3 length: 12 amino acids. CDR3 DNA: TGTGCCAGCAGTGGCCTAGCGGGGCAGCAGTTCTTC. This translates into CASSGLAGQQFF.

The rearrangement joins TRBV20-1 to TRBJ1-5, with a weak D call TRBD1 (6 bases). The CDR3 is made up of 16 amino acids. The V gene's germline CDR1 is DFQATT and CDR2 SNEGSKA (reference sequence). V was trimmed by 0 bases and J by 8 bases, leaving 20 bases between them. Here the CDR3 DNA reads TGCAGTGCTAGAGACTCGCAGCAGGGGTTGGGGAAGCCCCAGCATTTT. It is translated as CSARDSQQGLGKPQHF.